These 10 T cell receptor beta chains originate from one sample sequenced in a study of OX40 agonist ivuxolimab in advanced cancers. Method: immunoSEQ multiplex PCR; TCRdb's copy keeps in-frame clones and lacks some. The sample lists around 50,000 clones; approximately 91% were seen once. The material was CD4+ or CD8+ T cells sorted from blood, obtained in a trial of the OX40 agonist ivuxolimab. These receptors came from an adult with an advanced solid tumor such as melanoma, head and neck, liver or kidney cancer.

There are a few counts of this clone. V is TRBV9 and J is TRBJ2-5, with a tentative D call TRBD1 (6 bases). The CDR3 length is 16 residues. The V end lost 4 bases, the J end lost 5 bases, and 21 bases lay between the germline ends. Germline V gene sequence: CDR1 SGDLS, CDR2 YYNGEE. The CDR3 is CASSLQGGAMGETQYF. As DNA, the CDR3 is TGTGCCAGCAGCCTACAGGGTGGAGCAATGGGGGAGACCCAGTACTTC. Combining the CDR3 with reference TRBV9 and TRBJ2-5 gives the whole variable domain DSGVTQTPKHLITATGQRVTLRCSPRSGDLSVYWYQQSLDQGLQFLIQYYNGEERAKGNILERFSAQQFPDLHSELNLSSLELGDSALYFCASSLQGGAMGETQYFGPGTRLLVL.

This clone appeared a single time. This chain uses TRBV7-3 with TRBJ2-5, with TRBD2 matching over 12 bases. The CDR3 is 15 residues long. Unmatched junction bases numbered 6, after V lost 5 bases and J lost 5 bases. Germline V gives CDR1 SGHTA, CDR2 FQGTGA. CDR3 coding DNA: TGTGCCAGCAGCCGAGTGGGGACTAGCGGGGAGACCCAGTACTTC. Protein product: CASSRVGTSGETQYF.

The rearrangement uses TRBV5-4 and TRBJ2-7; D might be TRBD2 (5 bases). The germline gives CDR1 SGHNT, CDR2 YYREEE (reference sequence). Trimming took off 0 bases at V and 6 bases at J, with 10 bases between the two ends. This CDR3 has 13 amino acids. The CDR3 region is CASSLVGESEQYF. In DNA, the CDR3 is TGTGCCAGCAGCTTGGTTGGGGAGTCCGAGCAGTACTTC.

This clone was found once. The chain links TRBV19 to TRBJ2-7; D is unclear. Germline V lookup: CDR1 LNHDA, CDR2 SQIVND (reference sequence). The V end lost 5 bases, the J end lost 1 base, and 12 bases lay between the germline ends. CDR3 length: 14 amino acids. Written as DNA, the CDR3 is TGTGCCAGTAGTCGTTCTAGAGGTTCCTACGAGCAGTACTTC. Residues: CASSRSRGSYEQYF.

This clone was counted only a few times. This chain joins TRBV23-1 and TRBJ2-5; 7 nucleotides line up with TRBD2. TRBV23-1 is identified as an open reading frame with a role that is uncertain. This CDR3 is 16 amino acids long. V was clipped by 2 bases and J by 2 bases; unmatched bases: 8. CDR3: CASSQAEGAGQETQYF. The CDR3 DNA reads as TGCGCCAGCAGTCAAGCAGAGGGAGCGGGGCAAGAGACCCAGTACTTC.

V is TRBV14 and J is TRBJ2-5, with D tentatively TRBD2 (5 bases). V lost 1 base, J lost 4 bases, and 13 bases lay in between. CDR1 and CDR2 from the germline V gene are SGHDN and FVKESK. This CDR3 spans 15 amino acids. CDR3 residues: CASSQGARRGETQYF. In nucleotides, the CDR3 is TGTGCCAGCAGCCAAGGGGCCCGCCGGGGAGAGACCCAGTACTTC.

The V gene is TRBV5-1, the J gene TRBJ2-6; 9 nucleotides match TRBD1. Germline lookup yields CDR1 SGHRS and CDR2 YFSETQ. V lost 4 bases and J lost 0; bases outside the gene matches: 2. This CDR3 comprises 16 residues. CDR3 region: CASSGTGFSGANVLTF. As DNA, the CDR3 is TGCGCCAGCAGCGGGACAGGGTTCTCTGGGGCCAACGTCCTGACTTTC.

The V call is TRBV5-1, the J call TRBJ2-3, with 7 nucleotides matching TRBD1. This CDR3 region has 14 residues. Germline values: CDR1 SGHRS, CDR2 YFSETQ. Trimming at V came to 7 bases and at J to 1 base, leaving 6 bases not matched to a gene. The CDR3, as DNA: TGCGCCAGCGAGGCTACAGGGGGCACAGATACGCAGTATTTT. As protein: CASEATGGTDTQYF.

The chain combines TRBV11-2 with TRBJ2-5, with a tentative D call TRBD1 (6 bases). V was cut by 0 bases and J by 0 bases, with 17 bases left in between. This CDR3 contains 18 residues. Germline V gene lookup returns CDR1 SGHAT and CDR2 FQNNGV. CDR3 DNA sequence: TGTGCCAGCAGCTTAGATCTCGGGCCAGGGGAGAACCAAGAGACCCAGTACTTC. It is translated as CASSLDLGPGENQETQYF.

CDR3 loop: CACTSGINSPLHF. DNA for the CDR3: TGTGCCTGTACTTCCGGGATTAATTCACCCCTCCACTTT. This chain uses TRBV30 with TRBJ1-6; D is unclear. The CDR3 spans 13 residues. The V end lost 6 bases, the J end lost 6 bases, and 12 bases lay between the germline ends. CDR1 GTSNPN and CDR2 SVGIG come from the germline V gene (reference sequence). The full variable domain, in which reference TRBV30 and TRBJ1-6 provide the parts outside the CDR3, is SQTIHQWPATLVQPVGSPLSLECTVEGTSNPNLYWYRQAAGRGLQLLFYSVGIGQISSEVPQNLSASRPQDRQFILSSKKLLLSDSGFYLCACTSGINSPLHFGNGTRLTVT.